This T cell receptor (beta chain) was sequenced in a study of PD-1 blockade in classical Hodgkin lymphoma (TCRdb year 2020). Background for the entire study: Nivolumab dosing was 3 mg/kg intravenously every 2 weeks, continuing until either disease progression or unacceptable toxicity. The study used TCR beta sequencing and CyTOF to define a peripheral blood immune signature of response to PD-1 blockade in classical Hodgkin lymphoma.

The paper's findings and limits, for the study overall: The study covered only a single clinical trial cohort, and the causes of the repertoire differences, possibly disease activity or prior therapy, were still not defined. Trial patients with a complete response had baseline diversity similar to that of newly diagnosed patients, while partial responders and progressors had significantly lower diversity. Baseline TCR diversity was reported as lower in newly diagnosed patients than in healthy donors, and lower still in relapsed/refractory patients. Patients starting nivolumab less than 1 year after ASCT had lower diversity and were excluded from later analyses to avoid confounding by immune reconstitution. By C4D1, a significant rise was seen in CD4+ TCR diversity but not in CD8+ TCR diversity (p=0.0027 vs p=0.16), and the rise was most apparent among complete responders (p=0.02).

The germline V gene provides CDR1 MDHEN and CDR2 SYDVKM. Its CDR3 holds 15 amino acids, cysteine through phenylalanine. Only the CDR3 DNA is retained, 45 bases long and in frame from the first base. V lost 3 bases and J lost 2 bases, and the count of bases not matched to a germline gene is 7. Interpreted using the paper, the time point label stands for: cycle 1 day 1 (C1D1), immediately before nivolumab initiation. Every trial patient had relapsed following autologous stem cell transplantation, and prior brentuximab vedotin exposure was what differed among cohorts A, B and C. The trial cohort was composed of 56 patients with relapsed/refractory classical Hodgkin lymphoma, for whom complete response, partial response or progressive disease was recorded as best overall response. Trial patients were treated with single-agent nivolumab in the multi-cohort phase II CheckMate 205 trial. An independent review committee assessed best overall response by applying the 2007 International Working Group response criteria. Trial PBMCs were collected just before the start of nivolumab (C1D1) and during therapy at cycle 2 day 1 and cycle 4 day 1. Peripheral blood was collected in 8 mL Vacutainer Cell Preparation Tubes, from which PBMCs were isolated by centrifugation and then cryopreserved.

This clone was detected only once. Its antigen remains unidentified. No clone much larger than this one lies a single base away; base qualities are absent. Genomic DNA was extracted with the Qiagen DNeasy kit from unsorted PBMCs and from negatively selected CD4+ and CD8+ fractions. TCR beta CDR3 regions were amplified by immunoSEQ multiplex PCR using primers annealing to V and J segments. A synthetic immune receptor repertoire was used to minimize amplification bias, and any residual bias was removed computationally once sequencing was done. The paper's processing steps were these. Custom Python scripts were used to quantify repertoire diversity as the Shannon entropy index. Unsorted, CD4+ and CD8+ repertoires were examined separately, except in combined analyses, for which CD4+ and CD8+ sequences were merged in silico. A clone counted as expanded when the clone's frequency after treatment rose at least 2-fold relative to C1D1, and clones undetected at baseline were given a pseudocount of 0.5. Clones with 0 or 1 copy at C1D1 were defined as singleton clones, while clones with 2 or more copies were defined as non-singleton clones. By matching protein sequences in sorted samples from the same patient, clones expanded in unsorted samples were annotated as CD4+, CD8+ or unknown. Diversity changes from C1D1 to C4D1 were tested in paired samples using Wilcoxon tests. TCRdb retrieved this table from immuneACCESS and kept in-frame rearrangements only. Not all clones are present; in checked studies, unresolved V genes account for under half, and no reason is known for the remainder. D and trimming were read from the DNA, whereas the V and J calls and clone size are those reported in that table. The sample yields about 97,000 clones; roughly 88% were counted once. The ten biggest clones cover 9.5% to 15% of the sample.

The origin of this receptor is a human donor with classical Hodgkin lymphoma. The chain was built from TRBV28 and TRBJ2-7, and 7 bases in between align with TRBD2. The starting material was peripheral blood mononuclear cells (PBMCs), obtained at baseline. The sequenced DNA is TGTGCCAGCAGTTTTAGCGGGCCTACGGCCTACGAGCAGTACTTC. Its product reads: CASSFSGPTAYEQYF.